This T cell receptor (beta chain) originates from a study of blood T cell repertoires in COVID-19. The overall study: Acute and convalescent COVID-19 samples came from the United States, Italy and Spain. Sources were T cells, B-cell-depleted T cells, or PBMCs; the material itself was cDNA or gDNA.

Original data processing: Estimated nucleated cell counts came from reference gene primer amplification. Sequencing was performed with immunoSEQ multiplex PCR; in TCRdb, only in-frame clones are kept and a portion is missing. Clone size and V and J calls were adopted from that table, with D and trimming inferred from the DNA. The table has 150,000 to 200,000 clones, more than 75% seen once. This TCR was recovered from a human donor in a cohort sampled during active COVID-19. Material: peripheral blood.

The CDR3 DNA follows: TGTGCCATCAGTGGGTCGGACAGGTCGCCCGATTACGAGCAGTACTTC. Protein product: CAISGSDRSPDYEQYF. The chain combines TRBV10-3 with TRBJ2-7, with TRBD1 identical over 7 bases. The J segment lost 4 bases and the V segment lost 4 bases, leaving 13 bases of the junction unmatched. In germline, CDR1 is ENHRY, CDR2 SYGVKD. There are 16 residues in the CDR3.